These 27 T cell receptor beta chains were all obtained from the same sample, sequenced in a study of graft-versus-host responses after intestinal transplantation. To release intraepithelial and lamina propria lymphocytes, the graft tissue was processed. Using immunoSEQ multiplex PCR, the repertoire was profiled, and TCRdb retains in-frame clones only, with some absent. Among 15,000 to 20,000 clones listed, 80% were seen once. The sequencing here drew on ileum tissue, taken just over 100 days after intestinal transplant. Receptor source: a human patient who received an intestinal transplant, so some T cells may come from the graft donor.

The chain joins TRBV19 to TRBJ2-4; TRBD2 aligns across 8 bases. The ends lost 1 base at V and 3 bases at J; junction bases unmatched: 2. Germline CDR1 reads LNHDA; CDR2 reads SQIVND (reference sequence). The CDR3 covers 15 residues. CDR3: CASSIAGGNKNIQYF. CDR3 coding DNA: TGTGCCAGTAGTATAGCGGGAGGGAACAAAAACATTCAGTACTTC. The whole variable domain, filled in from reference TRBV19 and TRBJ2-4, reads DGGITQSPKYLFRKEGQNVTLSCEQNLNHDAMYWYRQDPGQGLRLIYYSQIVNDFQKGDIAEGYSVSREKKESFPLTVTSAQKNPTAFYLCASSIAGGNKNIQYFGAGTRLSVL.

This clone appeared a few times. The V and J genes are TRBV4-3 and TRBJ2-7, with D possibly TRBD2 on 5 matching bases. The CDR3 consists of 14 residues. V dropped 2 bases and J dropped 3 bases, with 11 bases sitting between them. Germline V gene sequence: CDR1 LGHNA, CDR2 YSLEER. CDR3 region: CASSQYSEDYEQYF. CDR3 nucleotide sequence: TGCGCCAGCAGCCAATATTCGGAGGACTACGAGCAGTACTTC.

The chain uses TRBV6-5 and TRBJ1-2; possible D gene TRBD1, 6 bases. The V end lost 6 bases, the J end lost 4 bases, and 18 bases lay between the germline ends. Per the germline V gene, CDR1 is MNHEY and CDR2 is SVGAGI. The CDR3 length is 15 residues. This chain's CDR3 is CASRKGQTGGYGYTF. The CDR3 DNA follows: TGTGCCAGCAGAAAGGGACAAACCGGCGGCTATGGCTACACCTTC.

The chain joins TRBV5-1 to TRBJ2-7; a possible D gene is TRBD1 (5 bases). Trimming shortened V by 1 base and J by 5 bases, and 13 bases separated the two germline ends. The germline CDR1 and CDR2 sequences are SGHRS and YFSETQ. The CDR3 spans 14 residues. This chain's CDR3 is CASSLLQGPNEQYF. DNA for the CDR3: TGCGCCAGCAGCTTGCTTCAGGGTCCTAACGAGCAGTACTTC.

The rearrangement uses TRBV11-1 and TRBJ1-5; D is possibly TRBD1 (5 bases). From germline, CDR1 is SGHAT and CDR2 FQDESV (reference sequence). CDR3 size: 15 residues. Trimming pared 1 base from V and 5 bases from J, leaving 12 bases between. The CDR3 here is CASSLVGSGYQPQHF. The CDR3 DNA reads TGTGCCAGCAGCTTAGTGGGGTCAGGGTATCAGCCCCAGCATTTT.

The chain carries TRBV7-3 and TRBJ2-2, with D maybe TRBD2 (5 bases). In germline, CDR1 is SGHTA, CDR2 FQGTGA. Trimming pared 1 base from V and 5 bases from J, leaving 5 bases between. The CDR3 is 13 amino acids. CDR3 DNA: TGTGCCAGCAGCTTAAGCGGGACCGGGGAGCTGTTTTTT. Translation gives CASSLSGTGELFF.

The chain links TRBV18 to TRBJ1-1; D is perhaps TRBD1 (5 bases). CDR3 length: 15 amino acids. From germline, CDR1 is KGHSH and CDR2 LQKENI. V was pared by 3 bases and J by 3 bases, with 14 bases between. CDR3 coding DNA: TGTGCCAGCTCACCCACCGACAGTAAGTACACTGAAGCTTTCTTT. Translation gives CASSPTDSKYTEAFF.

The chain links TRBV5-1 to TRBJ2-1; 9 bases are a match to TRBD2. The CDR3 consists of 16 residues. Germline CDR1 is SGHRS and CDR2 is YFSETQ. V lost 4 bases to trimming and J lost 8 bases; unmatched junction nucleotides: 13. CDR3 bases: TGCGCCAGCAGCGCCGCGGGACTAGCCCGAGGGTATGAGCAGTTCTTC. It yields the protein CASSAAGLARGYEQFF.

The chain joins TRBV6-1 to TRBJ1-2; D gene unclear. The CDR3 has 19 residues. Germline CDR1 is MNHNS and CDR2 is SASEGT. Deletions cut 0 bases from V and 4 bases from J, with 24 bases between. As DNA, the CDR3 is TGTGCCAGCAGTGAAGCGGTGGGAAAGCCCACCCTAGGTTTCTATGGCTACACCTTC. This sequence encodes CASSEAVGKPTLGFYGYTF.

This chain's CDR3 is CASPRRRDGDYGYTF. The DNA for the CDR3 is TGCGCCAGCCCGAGGAGGAGGGATGGAGACTATGGCTACACCTTC. This chain uses TRBV5-1 with TRBJ1-2; D gene unclear. The CDR3 runs 15 residues. From germline, CDR1 is SGHRS and CDR2 YFSETQ. The V end was cut by 7 bases, the J end by 3 bases, with 19 bases between. Filled out from reference TRBV5-1 and TRBJ1-2, the complete variable domain reads KAGVTQTPRYLIKTRGQQVTLSCSPISGHRSVSWYQQTPGQGLQFLFEYFSETQRNKGNFPGRFSGRQFSNSRSEMNVSTLELGDSALYLCASPRRRDGDYGYTFGSGTRLTVV.

This clone came up a few times. This chain uses TRBV11-2 with TRBJ1-2; 8 bases fit TRBD1. The trim removed 3 bases at V and 5 bases at J, leaving 8 bases unmatched. The CDR3 loop spans 15 amino acids. CDR1 and CDR2 from the germline V gene are SGHAT and FQNNGV. The CDR3: CASSFLTGEGYGYTF. The CDR3 DNA reads as TGTGCCAGCAGCTTTTTGACAGGGGAGGGGTATGGCTACACCTTC.

This rearrangement joins TRBV7-2 to TRBJ2-5; the match to TRBD2 covers 7 bases. From germline, CDR1 is SGHTA and CDR2 FQGNSA. The CDR3 has 12 amino acids. The junction had 0 bases not matched to a gene; V was cut back by 4 bases and J by 4 bases. DNA of the CDR3: TGTGCCAGCAGCTGGACTAGAGAGACCCAGTACTTC. Its translation is CASSWTRETQYF.

This chain joins TRBV28 and TRBJ2-7, with 11 bases identical to TRBD2. The germline CDR1 and CDR2 sequences are MDHEN and SYDVKM. V lost 3 bases to trimming and J lost 4 bases; unmatched junction nucleotides: 17. The CDR3 runs 19 residues. Written as DNA, the CDR3 is TGTGCCAGCAGTTTGGCCGTACGGCGTACCGGGACTAGCGGATACGAGCAGTACTTC. Its protein product is CASSLAVRRTGTSGYEQYF.

The V gene is TRBV9, the J gene TRBJ2-1, with TRBD2 identical over 9 bases. The J segment lost 4 bases and the V segment lost 2 bases, leaving 10 bases of the junction unmatched. Germline CDR1 is SGDLS and CDR2 is YYNGEE. The CDR3 has 17 amino acids. This CDR3 is CASSVGLSGRPYNEQFF. In nucleotides, the CDR3 is TGTGCCAGCAGCGTCGGACTGAGCGGGAGGCCTTACAATGAGCAGTTCTTC.

The chain has TRBV4-1 and TRBJ2-5, with D unclear. Trimming left V 1 base short and J 5 bases short, with 11 bases between. Looked up from germline, CDR1 is MGHRA and CDR2 is YSYEKL. The length of the CDR3 is 14 residues. DNA of the CDR3: TGCGCCAGCAGCCAAGGTCGGTACTTGGAGACCCAGTACTTC. Its translation: CASSQGRYLETQYF.

V is TRBV7-3 and J is TRBJ2-7, with 7 bases matching TRBD1. V lost 5 bases to trimming and J lost 7 bases; unmatched junction nucleotides: 5. Germline lookup yields CDR1 SGHTA and CDR2 FQGTGA. The CDR3 is 12 amino acids. The CDR3 protein is CASSGDRVEQYF. Here the CDR3 DNA reads TGTGCCAGCAGCGGAGACAGGGTGGAGCAGTACTTC. The variable domain in full, completed from reference TRBV7-3 and TRBJ2-7, reads GAGVSQTPSNKVTEKGKYVELRCDPISGHTALYWYRQSLGQGPEFLIYFQGTGAADDSGLPNDRFFAVRPEGSVSTLKIQRTERGDSAVYLCASSGDRVEQYFGPGTRLTVT.

The chain combines TRBV9 with TRBJ2-4; D perhaps matches TRBD1 (6 bases). The CDR3 totals 14 residues. Trimming shortened V by 7 bases and J by 3 bases, and 14 bases separated the two germline ends. From germline, CDR1 is SGDLS and CDR2 YYNGEE. The CDR3 coding sequence is TGTGCCAGCTCCCCCAGGGGAGTCAAAAACATTCAGTACTTC. Translation gives CASSPRGVKNIQYF.

The rearrangement joins TRBV29-1 to TRBJ2-1; 9 bases align to TRBD1. There are 15 residues in the CDR3. Germline CDR1 reads SQVTM; CDR2 reads ANQGSEA. The junction had 12 bases not matched to a gene; V was cut back by 3 bases and J by 9 bases. This CDR3 is CSVDHWDRVGGEQFF. CDR3 DNA sequence: TGCAGCGTTGACCATTGGGACAGGGTTGGGGGTGAGCAGTTCTTC.

The V call is TRBV5-4, the J call TRBJ2-1; maybe TRBD2 (5 bases). Trimming left V 6 bases short and J 4 bases short, with 17 bases between. The germline CDR1 and CDR2 sequences are SGHNT and YYREEE (reference sequence). CDR3 size: 15 residues. CDR3 residues: CASTRAPGSYNEQFF. CDR3 nucleotide sequence: TGTGCCAGCACCAGAGCACCGGGGTCGTACAATGAGCAGTTCTTC. The variable domain in full, with the rest retrieved from reference TRBV5-4 and TRBJ2-1, is ETGVTQSPTHLIKTRGQQVTLRCSSQSGHNTVSWYQQALGQGPQFIFQYYREEENGRGNFPPRFSGLQFPNYSSELNVNALELDDSALYLCASTRAPGSYNEQFFGPGTRLTVL.

The table lists this clone with a few counts. The J gene is TRBJ2-7, the V gene TRBV27, with 11 bases aligning to TRBD1. Germline CDR1 and CDR2: MNHEY and SMNVEV (reference sequence). There are 16 residues in the CDR3. Trimming took 2 bases from V and 5 from J; bases not matched to a gene: 8. The CDR3 bases are TGTGCCAGCAGTTTACAAGGACAGGGGGCTTGGGACGAGCAGTACTTC. This translates into CASSLQGQGAWDEQYF.

This chain connects TRBV2 to TRBJ2-5; 9 positions match TRBD1. Germline loops: CDR1 SNHLY, CDR2 FYNNEI. The CDR3 is 16 amino acids. The V and J ends lost 5 bases and 2 bases, in that order; junction bases with no gene match: 9. The CDR3 protein is CASSPWTGDWQETQYF. CDR3 nucleotide sequence: TGTGCCAGCAGTCCGTGGACAGGGGACTGGCAAGAGACCCAGTACTTC.

This clone was observed once. This chain connects TRBV27 to TRBJ2-5; D is perhaps TRBD1 (6 bases). Trimming took off 6 bases at V and 0 bases at J, with 17 bases between the two ends. The length of the CDR3 is 16 residues. Germline V gives CDR1 MNHEY, CDR2 SMNVEV (reference sequence). The DNA of the CDR3 is TGTGCCAGCAGAGGGCCTCGACAGGACCACCAAGAGACCCAGTACTTC. Translation: CASRGPRQDHQETQYF.

The chain carries TRBV5-4 and TRBJ2-1; 10 nucleotides agree with TRBD1. The junction had 5 bases not matched to a gene; V was cut back by 2 bases and J by 6 bases. In germline, CDR1 is SGHNT, CDR2 YYREEE (reference sequence). The CDR3 spans 15 residues. The CDR3 DNA reads as TGTGCCAGCAGCTTCCGGGACAGGGGTTTCAATGAGCAGTTCTTC. This gives the protein CASSFRDRGFNEQFF. Looking up the rest from reference TRBV5-4 and TRBJ2-1 gives the full variable domain: ETGVTQSPTHLIKTRGQQVTLRCSSQSGHNTVSWYQQALGQGPQFIFQYYREEENGRGNFPPRFSGLQFPNYSSELNVNALELDDSALYLCASSFRDRGFNEQFFGPGTRLTVL.

Comments on this clone: At one boundary the junction diverges from the germline segment, which might be a read error. The same CDR3 arises from other DNA sequences in this sample as well. The rearrangement joins TRBV27 to TRBJ2-2, with D unresolved. CDR3 length: 15 amino acids. The germline gives CDR1 MNHEY, CDR2 SMNVEV (reference sequence). The CDR3 DNA reads TGTGCCAGCAGTTTAGCCATAACGAACACCGGAGAGCTGTTTTTT. Protein sequence: CASSLAITNTGELFF.

The chain joins TRBV6-5 to TRBJ1-5, with unresolved D. There are 14 residues in the CDR3. V was shortened by 3 bases and J by 3 bases, with 9 bases between the two germline ends. Germline lookup yields CDR1 MNHEY and CDR2 SVGAGI. CDR3: CASSYTSFNQPQHF. The CDR3 DNA sequence: TGTGCCAGCAGTTATACGTCCTTCAATCAGCCCCAGCATTTT.

The V call is TRBV27, the J call TRBJ2-7; 8 positions match TRBD1. With V trimmed by 3 bases and J by 5 bases, 6 bases remained unmatched. This CDR3 is built from 14 residues. Per germline, CDR1 MNHEY and CDR2 SMNVEV (reference sequence). In nucleotides, the CDR3 is TGTGCCAGCAGTTTCAGGGGGCGCGAGGACGAGCAGTACTTC. Translating gives CASSFRGREDEQYF.

The chain links TRBV4-3 to TRBJ2-3, with TRBD2 identical over 7 bases. V lost 8 bases and J lost 2; bases outside the gene matches: 10. Germline CDR1 reads LGHNA; CDR2 reads YSLEER. The CDR3 runs to 15 residues. The CDR3 region has the DNA TGCGCCAGCCTTCATCCCGGGAGGATCACAGATACGCAGTATTTT. Protein sequence: CASLHPGRITDTQYF.